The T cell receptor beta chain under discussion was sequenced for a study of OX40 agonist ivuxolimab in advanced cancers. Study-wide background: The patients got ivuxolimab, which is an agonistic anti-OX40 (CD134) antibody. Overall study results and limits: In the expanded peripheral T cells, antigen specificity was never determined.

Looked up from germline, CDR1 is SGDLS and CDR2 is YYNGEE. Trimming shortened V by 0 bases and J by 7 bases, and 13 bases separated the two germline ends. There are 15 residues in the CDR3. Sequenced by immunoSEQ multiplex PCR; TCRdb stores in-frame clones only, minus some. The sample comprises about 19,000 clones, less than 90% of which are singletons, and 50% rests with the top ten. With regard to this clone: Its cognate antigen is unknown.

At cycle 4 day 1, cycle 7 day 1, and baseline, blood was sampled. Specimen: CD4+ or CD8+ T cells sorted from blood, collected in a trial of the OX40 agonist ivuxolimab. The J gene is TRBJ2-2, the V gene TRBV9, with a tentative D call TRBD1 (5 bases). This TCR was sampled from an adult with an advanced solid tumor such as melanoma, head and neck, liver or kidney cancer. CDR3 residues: CASSVDQPRGGELFF. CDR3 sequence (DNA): TGTGCCAGCAGCGTAGATCAGCCTAGGGGCGGGGAGCTGTTTTTT.